What follows are 27 T cell receptor beta chains derived from one specimen sequenced in a study of T cell changes during pregnancy in multiple sclerosis. Method: immunoSEQ multiplex PCR; TCRdb's copy keeps in-frame clones and lacks some. The table lists roughly 80,000 clones, roughly 94% of them singletons, with 1.4% in the top ten. The sequencing here drew on peripheral blood, taken before pregnancy. These receptors all stem from a female donor with multiple sclerosis, enrolled in a pregnancy study.

The genes are TRBV6-1 and TRBJ2-1; 7 bases agree with TRBD1. Germline V CDR1 and CDR2: MNHNS, SASEGT. Losses at the gene ends were 6 bases for V and 8 bases for J; bases not matched to a gene: 4. The CDR3 has 12 amino acids. The CDR3 sequence: CASSATGDEQFF. In DNA form, the CDR3 reads TGTGCCAGCAGCGCCACAGGGGATGAGCAGTTCTTC.

The gene calls are TRBV7-9 and TRBJ2-1; weak D call: TRBD1 (6 bases). Germline V gene lookup returns CDR1 SEHNR and CDR2 FQNEAQ (reference sequence). The CDR3 loop spans 14 amino acids. The V gene lost 1 base and the J gene lost 6 bases, with 10 bases spanning the gap. CDR3: CASSLGQVSNEQFF. CDR3 sequence (DNA): TGTGCCAGCAGCTTAGGACAGGTCTCCAATGAGCAGTTCTTC.

This clone was detected only once. The V call is TRBV7-9, the J call TRBJ1-1; 8 nucleotides match TRBD1. V lost 0 bases and J lost 6; bases outside the gene matches: 9. CDR1 and CDR2 (germline): SEHNR, FQNEAQ (reference sequence). The CDR3 is made up of 16 amino acids. CDR3 nucleotides: TGTGCCAGCAGCTTAGCGCCCTGGACAGGGTTCCCTGAAGCTTTCTTT. The encoded protein is CASSLAPWTGFPEAFF.

CDR3 coding DNA: TGCGCCAGCAGTGGGGGGGGGACTGAAGCTTTCTTT. This translates into CASSGGGTEAFF. The chain couples TRBV10-2 to TRBJ1-1, with a possible D match to TRBD1 (5 bases). V lost 4 bases and J lost 5, with 8 bases in between. Germline lookup yields CDR1 WSHSY and CDR2 SAAADI. The CDR3 runs to 12 residues.

J is TRBJ2-1 and V is TRBV11-1; possible D gene TRBD1, 5 bases. Trimming stripped 1 base from V and 0 bases from J, with 7 bases between. The CDR3 loop spans 15 amino acids. Germline CDR1 reads SGHAT; CDR2 reads FQDESV (reference sequence). The CDR3 DNA reads TGTGCCAGCAGCTTAGGACAGAGCTCCTACAATGAGCAGTTCTTC. Translating it yields CASSLGQSSYNEQFF.

This chain links TRBV4-2 with TRBJ2-1, with D possibly being TRBD2 (6 bases). V was shortened by 1 base and J by 6 bases, with 10 bases between the two germline ends. The germline V gene encodes CDR1 LGHNA and CDR2 YNFKEQ. The CDR3 runs 14 residues. The CDR3, as DNA: TGTGCCAGCAGCCAAGGGGGGGAGGTCAATGAGCAGTTCTTC. Residues: CASSQGGEVNEQFF.

This rearrangement joins TRBV27 to TRBJ2-7; D is unclear. Between the trimmed V and J ends, which lost 3 bases and 2 bases, there was a span of 14 bases. CDR3 length equals 15 residues. Per germline, CDR1 MNHEY and CDR2 SMNVEV (reference sequence). CDR3 nucleotide sequence: TGTGCCAGCAGTTTTCAAGGCAGAGGAGCCTACGAGCAGTACTTC. Residues: CASSFQGRGAYEQYF.

The V and J genes are TRBV28 and TRBJ1-2; 7 bases are a match to TRBD1. V dropped 2 bases and J dropped 7; count of bases not matched to a gene: 4. Germline V gene sequence: CDR1 MDHEN, CDR2 SYDVKM. CDR3 length equals 13 residues. The CDR3 loop is CASSLPDRVGYTF. DNA for the CDR3: TGTGCCAGCAGTTTACCCGACAGGGTTGGCTACACCTTC.

This chain uses TRBV7-8 with TRBJ1-3; possible D gene TRBD1, 6 bases. V shed 5 bases and J shed 4 bases, with 21 bases lying between them. CDR3 size: 17 residues. Germline V lookup: CDR1 SGHVS, CDR2 FQNEAQ. The CDR3 DNA follows: TGTGCCAGCAGCCCCTCGAGGTACAGGGAATCCGGAAACACCATATATTTT. It codes for CASSPSRYRESGNTIYF. Supplemented by reference TRBV7-8 and TRBJ1-3, the full variable domain reads GAGVSQSPRYKVAKRGQDVALRCDPISGHVSLFWYQQALGQGPEFLTYFQNEAQLDKSGLPSDRFFAERPEGSVSTLKIQRTQQEDSAVYLCASSPSRYRESGNTIYFGEGSWLTVV.

Only one count was recorded for this clone. The V call is TRBV7-6, the J call TRBJ2-6; D perhaps matches TRBD1 (6 bases). Per germline, CDR1 SGHVS and CDR2 FNYEAQ. This CDR3 has 17 amino acids. V lost 2 bases and J lost 4, with 15 bases in between. The CDR3 region is CASSLQRTGQGANVLTF. In DNA, the CDR3 is TGTGCCAGCAGCTTACAACGTACAGGGCAAGGGGCCAACGTCCTGACTTTC. The full variable domain, its missing parts supplied by reference TRBV7-6 and TRBJ2-6, is GAGVSQSPRYKVTKRGQDVALRCDPISGHVSLYWYRQALGQGPEFLTYFNYEAQQDKSGLPNDRFSAERPEGSISTLTIQRTEQRDSAMYRCASSLQRTGQGANVLTFGAGSRLTVL.

For the CDR3, the DNA is TGTGCCAGCAGTGAGACAGGTCCTAATGAAAAACTGTTTTTT. Protein sequence: CASSETGPNEKLFF. This chain uses TRBV25-1 with TRBJ1-4; the D gene is possibly TRBD1 (6 bases). This CDR3 spans 14 amino acids. V was pared by 3 bases and J by 3 bases, with 8 bases between. Germline loops: CDR1 MGHDK, CDR2 SYGVNS.

V and J are TRBV7-9 and TRBJ2-1; 9 bases align to TRBD2. Germline V gene data show CDR1 as SEHNR and CDR2 as FQNEAQ (reference sequence). The V and J ends lost 2 bases and 9 bases, in that order; junction bases with no gene match: 11. This CDR3 contains 16 residues. The CDR3 bases are TGTGCCAGCAGCTTAATGGTAGCGGGGGATCGTACTGAGCAGTTCTTC. It encodes CASSLMVAGDRTEQFF.

The chain combines TRBV19 with TRBJ1-6; 9 positions agree with TRBD1. The CDR3 sequence is 15 residues long. Trimming removed 7 bases from V and 9 bases from J; junction bases left unmatched: 10. The V gene's germline CDR1 is LNHDA and CDR2 SQIVND (reference sequence). The CDR3 reads CASTPGQGGGSPLHF. The CDR3, as DNA: TGTGCCAGTACCCCGGGACAGGGTGGCGGTTCACCCCTCCACTTT.

This chain connects TRBV4-1 to TRBJ2-7; 9 bases map to TRBD1. The CDR3 is 15 amino acids. Germline V gene data show CDR1 as MGHRA and CDR2 as YSYEKL. Germline trimming cut 4 bases from V and 3 bases from J; bases unmatched to any gene: 7. CDR3 DNA: TGCGCCAGCAGCCGTACACCGGGACAGGGCTACGAGCAGTACTTC. Amino acid sequence: CASSRTPGQGYEQYF.

In its sample, this clone was seen once. This CDR3 reads CASSQQGTEAFF. In nucleotides, the CDR3 is TGCGCCAGCAGCCAGCAGGGGACTGAAGCTTTCTTT. The rearrangement links TRBV5-1 to TRBJ1-1; TRBD1 might be the D (6 bases). The CDR3 is 12 amino acids. V lost 4 bases to trimming and J lost 5 bases, with 9 bases between them. Germline assignment: CDR1 SGHRS and CDR2 YFSETQ.

V and J are TRBV9 and TRBJ1-2; no clear D. The germline gives CDR1 SGDLS, CDR2 YYNGEE. V lost 0 bases and J 3 bases, leaving 9 bases between the germline ends. CDR3 size: 14 residues. The CDR3 DNA sequence: TGTGCCAGCAGCGTAGCTGGCAGCGACTATGGCTACACCTTC. This translates into CASSVAGSDYGYTF.

The chain employs TRBV7-9 and TRBJ1-2, with a weak D call TRBD1 (6 bases). This CDR3 is built from 12 residues. Trimming stripped 5 bases from V and 7 bases from J, with 11 bases between. Germline V lookup: CDR1 SEHNR, CDR2 FQNEAQ (reference sequence). The CDR3 region is CASSPDSFGYTF. The CDR3, as DNA: TGTGCCAGCAGCCCGGACAGTTTTGGCTACACCTTC.

V and J are TRBV5-1 and TRBJ2-3; no firm D call. CDR1 SGHRS and CDR2 YFSETQ come from the germline V gene. The CDR3 is 14 residues long. The V end was cut by 0 bases, the J end by 5 bases, with 10 bases between. In nucleotides, the CDR3 is TGCGCCAGCAGCTTGGAGTATAAGCTAGATACGCAGTATTTT. Encoded protein: CASSLEYKLDTQYF. Full variable domain (rest looked up from reference TRBV5-1 and TRBJ2-3): KAGVTQTPRYLIKTRGQQVTLSCSPISGHRSVSWYQQTPGQGLQFLFEYFSETQRNKGNFPGRFSGRQFSNSRSEMNVSTLELGDSALYLCASSLEYKLDTQYFGPGTRLTVL.

The chain uses TRBV10-3 and TRBJ1-1; 8 bases line up with TRBD1. The ends lost 5 bases at V and 3 bases at J; junction bases unmatched: 14. The CDR3 spans 17 residues. Germline V gene lookup returns CDR1 ENHRY and CDR2 SYGVKD. CDR3 loop: CAISPRGTRGQDTEAFF. Written as DNA, the CDR3 is TGTGCCATCAGTCCACGGGGCACCAGGGGGCAGGACACTGAAGCTTTCTTT.

The V and J genes are TRBV6-1 and TRBJ2-5, with 12 bases matching TRBD1. CDR3 length: 14 residues. The ends lost 6 bases at V and 5 bases at J; junction bases unmatched: 4. Looked up from germline, CDR1 is MNHNS and CDR2 is SASEGT. CDR3 residues: CASSLGQGAETQYF. In DNA, the CDR3 is TGTGCCAGCAGCCTGGGACAGGGGGCCGAGACCCAGTACTTC.

This chain links TRBV6-5 with TRBJ2-5, with D possibly being TRBD1 (6 bases). V lost 4 bases and J 1 base, leaving 10 bases between the germline ends. Germline CDR1 is MNHEY and CDR2 is SVGAGI. CDR3 length: 14 amino acids. CDR3 DNA sequence: TGTGCCAGCAGTTCGGGACACTCCCAAGAGACCCAGTACTTC. Its translation: CASSSGHSQETQYF.

The rearrangement joins TRBV10-1 to TRBJ2-7; D might be TRBD2 (7 bases). Trimming pared 3 bases from V and 4 bases from J, leaving 10 bases between. The CDR3 has 13 amino acids. Germline CDR1 is WNHNN and CDR2 is SYGVQD (reference sequence). The CDR3 DNA sequence: TGCGCCAGCAGTGATGGGGGGGCGTACGAGCAGTACTTC. Encoded protein: CASSDGGAYEQYF.

The chain combines TRBV11-2 with TRBJ1-2, with 10 nucleotides matching TRBD1. The germline gives CDR1 SGHAT, CDR2 FQNNGV. The V gene end was trimmed by 5 bases and the J gene end by 5 bases; junction bases not matched to a gene: 5. The CDR3 has 14 amino acids. The CDR3: CASSLDRGGYGYTF. The CDR3 region has the DNA TGTGCCAGCAGCCTGGACAGGGGGGGGTATGGCTACACCTTC.

This clone appeared a single time. The chain employs TRBV9 and TRBJ2-1, with TRBD2 as a possible D gene (5 bases). CDR3 length equals 14 residues. Trimming removed 0 bases from V and 5 bases from J, with 9 bases in between. Germline CDR1 is SGDLS and CDR2 is YYNGEE. The CDR3 nucleotides are TGTGCCAGCAGCGTAGAGGAGGCAAACAATGAGCAGTTCTTC. It encodes CASSVEEANNEQFF.

The gene calls are TRBV27 and TRBJ2-2; TRBD1 matches at 8 bases. Per germline, CDR1 MNHEY and CDR2 SMNVEV (reference sequence). The CDR3 sequence is 17 residues long. V gave up 1 base and J gave up 1 base; unmatched junction bases: 5. In DNA form, the CDR3 reads TGTGCCAGCAGTTTATTACCAGGGGGCGTGAACACCGGGGAGCTGTTTTTT. Its protein is CASSLLPGGVNTGELFF.

The chain couples TRBV2 to TRBJ1-1; D is perhaps TRBD1 (6 bases). Trimming removed 8 bases from V and 3 bases from J, with 25 bases in between. CDR1 is SNHLY, CDR2 FYNNEI, per germline. This CDR3 region has 17 residues. The CDR3 coding sequence is TGTGCCAGCGTGATTGGGGGGGCCACCAGTAGGGACACTGAAGCTTTCTTT. It codes for CASVIGGATSRDTEAFF.

This rearrangement joins TRBV7-9 to TRBJ1-5; D perhaps matches TRBD1 (5 bases). CDR3 size: 14 residues. The germline gives CDR1 SEHNR, CDR2 FQNEAQ (reference sequence). Trimming left V 4 bases short and J 4 bases short, with 11 bases between. CDR3 DNA sequence: TGTGCCAGCAGCTCCGGGGAGGGGAATCAGCCCCAGCATTTT. This translates into CASSSGEGNQPQHF.